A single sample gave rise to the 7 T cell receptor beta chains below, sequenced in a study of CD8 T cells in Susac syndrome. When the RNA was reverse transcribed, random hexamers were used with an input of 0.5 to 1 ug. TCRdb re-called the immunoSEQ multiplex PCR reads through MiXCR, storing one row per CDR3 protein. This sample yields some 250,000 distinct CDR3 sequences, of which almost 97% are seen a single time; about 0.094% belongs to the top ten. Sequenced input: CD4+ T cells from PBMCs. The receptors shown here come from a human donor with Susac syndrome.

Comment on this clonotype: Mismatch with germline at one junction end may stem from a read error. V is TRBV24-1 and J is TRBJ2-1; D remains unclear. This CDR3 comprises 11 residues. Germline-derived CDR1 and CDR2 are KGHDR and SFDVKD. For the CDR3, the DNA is TGTGCCACCAGTGACGGAGCATACTGGGTCTTC. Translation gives CATSDGAYWVF.

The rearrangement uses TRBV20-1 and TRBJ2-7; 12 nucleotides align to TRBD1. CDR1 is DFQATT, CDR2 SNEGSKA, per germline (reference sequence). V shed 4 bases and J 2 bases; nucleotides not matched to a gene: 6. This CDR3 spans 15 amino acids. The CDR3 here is CSATGGQGAAYEQYF. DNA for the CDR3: TGCAGTGCTACGGGGGGACAGGGGGCAGCCTACGAGCAGTACTTC.

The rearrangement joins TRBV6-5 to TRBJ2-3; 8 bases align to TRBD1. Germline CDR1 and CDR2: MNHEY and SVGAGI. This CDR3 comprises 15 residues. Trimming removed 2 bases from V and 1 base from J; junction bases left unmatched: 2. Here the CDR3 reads CASSYTDRGTDTQYF. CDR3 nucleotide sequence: TGTGCCAGCAGTTACACGGACAGGGGCACAGATACGCAGTATTTT.

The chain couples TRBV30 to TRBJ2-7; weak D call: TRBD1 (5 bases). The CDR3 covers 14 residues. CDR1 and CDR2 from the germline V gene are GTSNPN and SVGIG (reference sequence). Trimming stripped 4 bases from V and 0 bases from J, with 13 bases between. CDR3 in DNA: TGTGCCTGGAACCAGGGTAAGAGCTCCTACGAGCAGTACTTC. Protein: CAWNQGKSSYEQYF.

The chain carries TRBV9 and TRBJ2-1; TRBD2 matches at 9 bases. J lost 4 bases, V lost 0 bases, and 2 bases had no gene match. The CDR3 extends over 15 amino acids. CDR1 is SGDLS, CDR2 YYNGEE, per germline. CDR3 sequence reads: CASSVGSGRYNEQFF. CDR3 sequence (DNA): TGTGCCAGCAGCGTAGGTAGCGGGAGATACAATGAGCAGTTCTTC. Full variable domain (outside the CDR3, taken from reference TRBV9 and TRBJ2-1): DSGVTQTPKHLITATGQRVTLRCSPRSGDLSVYWYQQSLDQGLQFLIQYYNGEERAKGNILERFSAQQFPDLHSELNLSSLELGDSALYFCASSVGSGRYNEQFFGPGTRLTVL.

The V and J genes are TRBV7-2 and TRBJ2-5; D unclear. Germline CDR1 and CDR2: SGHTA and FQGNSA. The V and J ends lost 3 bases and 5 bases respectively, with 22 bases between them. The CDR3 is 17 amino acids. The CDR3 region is CASSLKGLSVSSETQYF. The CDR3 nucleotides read TGTGCCAGCAGCTTGAAAGGTCTCTCGGTCTCCTCGGAGACCCAGTACTTC.

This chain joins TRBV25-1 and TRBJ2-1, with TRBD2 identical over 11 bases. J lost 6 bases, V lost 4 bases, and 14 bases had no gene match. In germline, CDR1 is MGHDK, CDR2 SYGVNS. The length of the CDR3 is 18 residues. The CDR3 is CASSGPGLAALWGNEQFF. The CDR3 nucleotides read TGTGCCAGCAGTGGACCGGGACTAGCGGCCCTCTGGGGCAATGAGCAGTTCTTC.